This T cell receptor (beta chain) comes out of a study of shared clonotypes between healthy human individuals. Study at large: There were three CD4 naive, three CD4 memory, two CD8 naive and one CD8 memory plates per donor. Study results and limitations: Four donors shared around 5.1% of their naive CD4 clonotypes. It was the few donors that limited the genetic and exposure-history diversity represented.

The naive CD8 fraction comprised CD45RO-negative cells positively selected for CCR7 and excluded terminally differentiated effector memory CD45RA+ cells. Each subset's genomic DNA was split evenly across several immunoSEQ plates. Method: immunoSEQ multiplex PCR; TCRdb's copy keeps in-frame clones and lacks some. The repertoire holds just over 2,000,000 clones, about 95% seen once, with around 1.1% in the top ten. A note on this clone: Its specificity is not known. Other DNA variants within this sample encode the same CDR3.

CDR1 is SEHNR and CDR2 is FQNEAQ in the germline V gene (reference sequence). This CDR3 comprises 12 residues. V was pared by 5 bases and J by 6 bases, with 7 bases between. Sequencing was done on a sample of naive CD8+ T cells sorted from blood. The J gene is TRBJ2-2, the V gene TRBV7-9, with D possibly matching TRBD1 (5 bases). This TCR was recovered from a man between 18 and 29 years old in good health. The CDR3 protein is CASSPGSGELFF. CDR3 nucleotide sequence: TGTGCCAGCAGCCCAGGGTCCGGGGAGCTGTTTTTT.